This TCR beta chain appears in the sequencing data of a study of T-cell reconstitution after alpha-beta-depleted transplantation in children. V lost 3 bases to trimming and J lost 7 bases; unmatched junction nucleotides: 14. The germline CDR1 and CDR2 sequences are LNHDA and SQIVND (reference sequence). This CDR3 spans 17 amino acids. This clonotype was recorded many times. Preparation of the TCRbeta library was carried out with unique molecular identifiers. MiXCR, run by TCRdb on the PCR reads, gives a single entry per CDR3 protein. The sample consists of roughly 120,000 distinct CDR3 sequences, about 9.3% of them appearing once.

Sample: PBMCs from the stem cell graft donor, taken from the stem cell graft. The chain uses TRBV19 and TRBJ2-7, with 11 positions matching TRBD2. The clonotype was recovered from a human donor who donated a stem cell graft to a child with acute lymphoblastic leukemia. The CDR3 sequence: CASSIGKGASGRKEQYF. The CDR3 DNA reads TGTGCCAGTAGTATCGGGAAAGGGGCTAGCGGGAGGAAGGAGCAGTACTTC.